The T cell receptor (beta chain) under discussion was sequenced for a study of cytomegalovirus exposure and HLA in healthy donors. Study-level results: TCR beta chains numbering 164 were designated cytomegalovirus-associated. Versus the approximately 700-donor mean, an Asian-associated ancestry cluster reportedly showed fewer N-insertions in a later analysis.

Primers included in the PCR were 60 Vbeta and 13 Jbeta primers. Some clones are missing from TCRdb's copy, which holds only in-frame ones; the method was immunoSEQ multiplex PCR. The repertoire consists of 180,000 or so clones, with over 70% occurring once and the leading ten covering 2.5% to 4%. This clone was observed a single time. No antigen is known for it. Germline V gives CDR1 MDHEN, CDR2 SYDVKM. The V segment lost 5 bases and the J segment 4 bases; nucleotides outside the gene matches: 1. This CDR3 contains 12 residues. The chain joins TRBV28 to TRBJ1-2; TRBD1 matches at 7 bases. The origin of this receptor is a female donor in good health and CMV-seronegative. Sequencing was performed on PBMCs. The chain's CDR3 is CASSGDSYGYTF. In DNA, the CDR3 is TGTGCCAGCAGTGGGGACAGCTATGGCTACACCTTC.